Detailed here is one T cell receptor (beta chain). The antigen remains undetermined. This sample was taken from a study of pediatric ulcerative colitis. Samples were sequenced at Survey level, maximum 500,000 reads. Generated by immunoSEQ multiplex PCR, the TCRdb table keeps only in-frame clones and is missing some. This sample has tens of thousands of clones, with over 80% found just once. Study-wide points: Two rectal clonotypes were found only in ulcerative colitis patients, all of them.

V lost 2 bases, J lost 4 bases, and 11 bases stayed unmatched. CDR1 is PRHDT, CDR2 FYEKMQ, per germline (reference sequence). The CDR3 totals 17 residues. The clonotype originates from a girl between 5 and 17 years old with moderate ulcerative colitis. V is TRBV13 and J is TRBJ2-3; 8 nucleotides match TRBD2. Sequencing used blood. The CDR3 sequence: CASSLTDGLAQADTQYF. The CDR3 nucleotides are TGTGCCAGCAGCTTAACCGATGGACTAGCTCAGGCAGATACGCAGTATTTT.